The 6 T cell receptor beta chains below all came from one sample that was sequenced in a study of blood T cell repertoires in COVID-19. Assay: immunoSEQ multiplex PCR; the TCRdb copy retains only in-frame clones and omits some. In the table there are 75,000 to 100,000 clones, 75% to 85% of which are singletons. The specimen sequenced was peripheral blood. These receptors originate from a man aged 65-85 years with acute or convalescent COVID-19.

V and J are TRBV5-4 and TRBJ2-7; maybe TRBD1 (5 bases). The V gene lost 1 base and the J gene lost 2 bases, with 10 bases spanning the gap. The CDR3 contains 14 residues. Per the germline V gene, CDR1 is SGHNT and CDR2 is YYREEE (reference sequence). The chain's CDR3 is CASSLPRAPYEQYF. The CDR3 DNA reads TGTGCCAGCAGCTTGCCCAGGGCCCCCTACGAGCAGTACTTC.

V is TRBV19 and J is TRBJ2-1; D perhaps matches TRBD2 (6 bases). Trimming removed 6 bases at V and 6 bases at J, with 21 bases between. Looked up from germline, CDR1 is LNHDA and CDR2 is SQIVND (reference sequence). CDR3 length equals 16 residues. For the CDR3, the DNA is TGTGCCAGTAGGCCGCCGGGCGGAGGGGTGATCAATGAGCAGTTCTTC. Translated, it gives CASRPPGGGVINEQFF. The entire variable domain, with the rest obtained from reference TRBV19 and TRBJ2-1, is as follows: DGGITQSPKYLFRKEGQNVTLSCEQNLNHDAMYWYRQDPGQGLRLIYYSQIVNDFQKGDIAEGYSVSREKKESFPLTVTSAQKNPTAFYLCASRPPGGGVINEQFFGPGTRLTVL.

The gene calls are TRBV9 and TRBJ1-3; 8 positions agree with TRBD1. V shed 4 bases and J 1 base; nucleotides not matched to a gene: 1. CDR3 length: 14 residues. Germline CDR1 is SGDLS and CDR2 is YYNGEE. CDR3 sequence: CASSTGGSGNTIYF. CDR3 bases: TGTGCCAGCAGCACAGGGGGATCTGGAAACACCATATATTTT.

V usage is TRBV15 and J usage is TRBJ1-1; no firm D call. This CDR3 contains 14 residues. Looked up from germline, CDR1 is LNHNV and CDR2 is YYDKDF (reference sequence). V gave up 0 bases and J gave up 8 bases, with 13 bases separating them. The CDR3 here is CATSRDFSTVEAFF. The CDR3 DNA reads TGTGCCACCAGCAGAGACTTTTCAACGGTCGAAGCTTTCTTT.

This clone has just a few counts. The rearrangement joins TRBV5-1 to TRBJ1-2; perhaps TRBD1 as D (6 bases). This CDR3 spans 14 amino acids. V was cut by 4 bases and J by 1 base, with 11 bases left in between. Per germline, CDR1 SGHRS and CDR2 YFSETQ. The chain's CDR3 is CASSRGQSNYGYTF. The CDR3 coding sequence is TGCGCCAGCAGCCGTGGACAGAGTAACTATGGCTACACCTTC.

The chain couples TRBV15 to TRBJ2-5; a possible D gene is TRBD1 (5 bases). The CDR3 runs to 15 residues. The germline gives CDR1 LNHNV, CDR2 YYDKDF (reference sequence). V lost 1 base to trimming and J lost 1 base, with 10 bases between them. In DNA form, the CDR3 reads TGTGCCACCAGCAGAGCAGGGCAGTTCCAAGAGACCCAGTACTTC. Encoded protein: CATSRAGQFQETQYF.